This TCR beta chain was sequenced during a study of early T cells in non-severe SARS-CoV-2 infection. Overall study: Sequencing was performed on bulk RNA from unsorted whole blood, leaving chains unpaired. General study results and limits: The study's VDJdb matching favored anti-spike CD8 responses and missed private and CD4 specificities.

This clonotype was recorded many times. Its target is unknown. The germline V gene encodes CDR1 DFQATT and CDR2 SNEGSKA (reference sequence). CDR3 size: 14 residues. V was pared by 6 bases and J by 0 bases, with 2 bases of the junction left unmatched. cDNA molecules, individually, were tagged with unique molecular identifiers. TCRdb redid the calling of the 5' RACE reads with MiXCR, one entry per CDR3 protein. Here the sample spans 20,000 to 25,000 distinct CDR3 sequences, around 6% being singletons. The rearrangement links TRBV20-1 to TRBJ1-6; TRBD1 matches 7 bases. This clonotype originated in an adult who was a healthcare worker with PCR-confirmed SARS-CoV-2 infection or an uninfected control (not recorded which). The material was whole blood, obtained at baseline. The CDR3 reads CSAGDSSYNSPLHF. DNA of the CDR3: TGCAGTGCAGGGGACAGCTCCTATAATTCACCCCTCCACTTT.